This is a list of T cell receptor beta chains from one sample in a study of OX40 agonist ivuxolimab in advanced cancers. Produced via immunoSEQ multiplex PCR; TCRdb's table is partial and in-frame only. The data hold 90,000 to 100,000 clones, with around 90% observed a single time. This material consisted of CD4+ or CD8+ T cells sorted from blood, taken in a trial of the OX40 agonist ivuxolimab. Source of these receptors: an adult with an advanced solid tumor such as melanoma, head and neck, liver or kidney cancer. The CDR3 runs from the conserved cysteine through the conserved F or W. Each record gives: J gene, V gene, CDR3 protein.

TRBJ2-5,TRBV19,CASNRGGRGETQYF
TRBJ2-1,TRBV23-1,CASSQSFARYNEQFF
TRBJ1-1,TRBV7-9,CASSPRDLANTEAFF
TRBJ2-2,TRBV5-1,CASRSGGIETGELFF
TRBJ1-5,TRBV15,CATSRISHGTGSQPQHF
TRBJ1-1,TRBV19,CASSPQGAMNTEAFF
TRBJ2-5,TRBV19,CASSIRKSYGTQYF
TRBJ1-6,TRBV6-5,CASSRVSSPLHF
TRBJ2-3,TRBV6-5,CASSYSPGGTDTQYF
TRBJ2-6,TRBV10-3,CAISDSTRGKGNVLTF
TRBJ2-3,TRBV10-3,CAISTLAGRGAPDTQYF
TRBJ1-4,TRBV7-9,CASSGRDSQNEKLFF
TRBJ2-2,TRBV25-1,CASSGGLAGHTGELFF
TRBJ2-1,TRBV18,CASSPFADEQFF
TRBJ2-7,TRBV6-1,CASSLRSGIEQYF
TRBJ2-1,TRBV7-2,CASREPGRGNEQFF
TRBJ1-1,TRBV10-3,CAISDSDAWTEAFF
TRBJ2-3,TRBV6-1,CASTFSGSADTQYF
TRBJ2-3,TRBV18,CASSPPGSGGSTDTQYF
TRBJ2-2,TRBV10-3,CAISELWDRPANTGELFF
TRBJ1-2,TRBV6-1,CASSDWTGDGYTF
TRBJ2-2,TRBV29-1,CSVEGTGSVGELFF
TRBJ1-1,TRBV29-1,CSVGTRKELNTEAFF
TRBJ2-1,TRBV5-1,CASSLEGVAYNEQFF
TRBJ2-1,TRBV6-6,CASKTSSYNEQFF
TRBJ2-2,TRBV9,CASSVAAGELFF
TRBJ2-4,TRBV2,CASSEVSVKNIQYF
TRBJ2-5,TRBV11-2,CASSFSGGGVETQYF
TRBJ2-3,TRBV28,CASSLVQGYTDTQYF
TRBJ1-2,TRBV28,CASRWPTNYGYTF
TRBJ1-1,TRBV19,CASSMRQMNTEAFF
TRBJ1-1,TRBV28,CASSPRQGAGDTEAFF
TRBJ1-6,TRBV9,CASSGSRDRGNSPLHF
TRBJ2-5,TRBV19,CASSMSRQETQYF
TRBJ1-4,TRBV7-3,CASSSWQGYEKLFF
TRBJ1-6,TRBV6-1,CASQDRSSYNSPLHF
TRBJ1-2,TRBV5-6,CASSVDSNYGYTF
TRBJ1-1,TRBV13,CASSSSHRRQVGTEAFF
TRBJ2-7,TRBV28,CASSPRDRAIYEQYF
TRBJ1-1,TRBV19,CASSIGAGGVGTEAFF
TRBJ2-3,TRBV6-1,CASMRQGASTDTQYF
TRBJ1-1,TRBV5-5,CASSPGGGMRNTEAFF
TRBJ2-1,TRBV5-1,CASSNGLAGGTYNEQFF
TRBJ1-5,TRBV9,CASGKEGNQPQHF
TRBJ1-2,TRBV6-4,CASSDSAGHNYGYTF
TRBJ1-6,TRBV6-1,CASGRDSHYNSPLHF
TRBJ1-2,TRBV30,CAYARDRPYGYTF
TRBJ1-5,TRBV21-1,CASSKERGRRNQPQHF
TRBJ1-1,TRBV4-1,CASSQGAGARIMNTEAFF